Sequencing of this T cell receptor (beta chain) was carried out in a study of technical replicates of blood from several donors. The V end was cut by 5 bases, the J end by 10 bases, with 6 bases between. CDR1 MGHRA and CDR2 YSYEKL come from the germline V gene. There are 10 residues in the CDR3. Assay: immunoSEQ multiplex PCR; the TCRdb copy retains only in-frame clones and omits some. Among tens of thousands of clones listed, approximately 90% were seen once. The chain joins TRBV4-1 to TRBJ2-1; D gene unclear. This receptor was taken from a human donor in good health. Source material: T cells isolated from PBMCs. The CDR3 nucleotides are TGCGCCAGCAGCGAGGAGGAGCAGTTCTTC. Encoded protein: CASSEEEQFF.